The 19 T cell receptor beta chains below all came from one sample that was sequenced in a study of blood T cell repertoires in COVID-19. Assay used: immunoSEQ multiplex PCR; TCRdb lists only in-frame clones, some missing. The sample has fewer than 350,000 clones, around nine tenths seen once. Sequencing input: peripheral blood. Receptor source: a middle-aged man with acute or convalescent COVID-19.

The chain has TRBV19 and TRBJ2-4; 12 nucleotides line up with TRBD1. The CDR3 runs 16 residues. Germline V CDR1 and CDR2: LNHDA, SQIVND (reference sequence). After removal of 5 bases from V and 6 bases from J, the junction contained 8 bases not matched to a gene. In nucleotides, the CDR3 is TGTGCCAGTAGTTTGGGGACAGGGGGCTGGGGAAACATTCAGTACTTC. This codes for CASSLGTGGWGNIQYF.

This clone is a singleton in its sample. V usage is TRBV6-6 and J usage is TRBJ2-5; 9 bases agree with TRBD1. The CDR3 has 17 amino acids. The trim removed 5 bases at V and 4 bases at J, leaving 14 bases unmatched. The germline gives CDR1 MNHNY, CDR2 SVGAGI (reference sequence). In DNA form, the CDR3 reads TGTGCCAGCAGTCGTAAACGCGACAGGGGGATCGGAGAGACCCAGTACTTC. It is translated as CASSRKRDRGIGETQYF.

In this sample, this clone turned up once. This chain uses TRBV6-4 with TRBJ1-5; no firm D call. Trimming removed 0 bases at V and 7 bases at J, with 10 bases between. The CDR3 length is 14 residues. Germline lookup yields CDR1 MRHNA and CDR2 SNTAGT. The CDR3 DNA is TGTGCCAGCAGTGACTCCGGGATCGACCAGCCCCAGCATTTT. Amino acid sequence: CASSDSGIDQPQHF.

V usage is TRBV19 and J usage is TRBJ2-1, with unresolved D. CDR3 size: 13 residues. The V gene lost 2 bases and the J gene lost 6 bases, with 8 bases spanning the gap. The germline CDR1 and CDR2 sequences are LNHDA and SQIVND (reference sequence). CDR3: CASSIPHSNEQFF. CDR3 in DNA: TGTGCCAGTAGTATACCCCACTCCAATGAGCAGTTCTTC.

The V gene is TRBV6-5, the J gene TRBJ2-2, with a possible D match to TRBD2 (6 bases). This CDR3 has 14 residues. The ends were cut back, 6 bases at V and 2 bases at J, with 10 bases in the middle. Per germline, CDR1 MNHEY and CDR2 SVGAGI. The CDR3 here is CASRAGPNTGELFF. The CDR3 region has the DNA TGTGCCAGCAGGGCGGGGCCCAACACCGGGGAGCTGTTTTTT.

The chain couples TRBV5-1 to TRBJ2-3, with TRBD2 matching 9 bases. Losses at the gene ends were 1 base for V and 3 bases for J; bases not matched to a gene: 9. Germline V gene lookup returns CDR1 SGHRS and CDR2 YFSETQ. The CDR3 sequence is 17 residues long. This CDR3 is CASSLNSGGLGTDTQYF. As DNA, the CDR3 is TGCGCCAGCAGCTTGAACAGCGGGGGGCTCGGGACAGATACGCAGTATTTT.

This chain joins TRBV7-2 and TRBJ1-3; D gene unclear. Germline assignment: CDR1 SGHTA and CDR2 FQGNSA. V was cut by 3 bases and J by 5 bases, with 17 bases left in between. This CDR3 comprises 16 residues. The CDR3 reads CASSLGSGRERNTIYF. CDR3 nucleotides: TGTGCCAGCAGCTTGGGTTCAGGACGGGAACGAAACACCATATATTTT.

This sequence joins TRBV9 and TRBJ1-2; D may be TRBD1 (5 bases). Trimming took 2 bases from V and 4 from J, leaving 9 bases between them. This CDR3 spans 13 amino acids. Germline CDR1 SGDLS, CDR2 YYNGEE. The CDR3 spells CASSVGGGYGYTF. The CDR3 DNA is TGTGCCAGCAGCGTGGGGGGAGGCTATGGCTACACCTTC. Complete variable domain (other parts from reference TRBV9 and TRBJ1-2): DSGVTQTPKHLITATGQRVTLRCSPRSGDLSVYWYQQSLDQGLQFLIQYYNGEERAKGNILERFSAQQFPDLHSELNLSSLELGDSALYFCASSVGGGYGYTFGSGTRLTVV.

As to this clone: The same CDR3 also results from other DNA sequences found in this sample. The rearrangement uses TRBV24-1 and TRBJ2-3, with D tentatively TRBD1 (5 bases). The germline V and J ends were trimmed by 9 bases and 2 bases, with 11 bases remaining between them. This CDR3 is built from 13 residues. CDR1 KGHDR and CDR2 SFDVKD come from the germline V gene. The CDR3 reads CATGSGATDTQYF. The CDR3 DNA reads TGTGCCACCGGCAGTGGGGCCACAGATACGCAGTATTTT.

The chain has TRBV5-1 and TRBJ2-5; D possibly corresponds to TRBD2 (6 bases). The V and J ends lost 6 bases and 5 bases respectively, with 17 bases between them. CDR1 SGHRS and CDR2 YFSETQ come from the germline V gene. CDR3 length equals 14 residues. The CDR3 DNA follows: TGCGCCAGCAACCCTGGGACTGCCGGGGAGACCCAGTACTTC. Its protein product is CASNPGTAGETQYF.

The chain employs TRBV19 and TRBJ1-6; 7 bases are a match to TRBD1. This CDR3 contains 15 residues. Germline V gene data show CDR1 as LNHDA and CDR2 as SQIVND (reference sequence). V was clipped by 2 bases and J by 10 bases; unmatched bases: 8. The DNA of the CDR3 is TGTGCCAGTAGTATAATCGGACAGGTACTATCACCCCTCCACTTT. Translation gives CASSIIGQVLSPLHF.

This clone was detected only a few times. The chain joins TRBV12-5 to TRBJ2-7; 8 bases match TRBD1. V lost 1 base to trimming and J lost 1 base; unmatched junction nucleotides: 12. The CDR3 has 18 amino acids. Germline V gene data show CDR1 as LGHNT and CDR2 as FRNRAP. CDR3 in DNA: TGTGCTAGTGGTTTGGCCCTAACCGGGACAGGCTTATCCTACGAGCAGTACTTC. Its translation is CASGLALTGTGLSYEQYF.

V usage is TRBV7-2 and J usage is TRBJ1-1; 10 nucleotides align to TRBD1. V gave up 3 bases and J gave up 4 bases; unmatched junction bases: 5. The CDR3 covers 15 residues. The germline V gene encodes CDR1 SGHTA and CDR2 FQGNSA. The CDR3 DNA reads as TGTGCCAGCAGCTTGACAGGGGGCCAGGGCACTGAAGCTTTCTTT. Translated: CASSLTGGQGTEAFF.

This clone has just one count. V and J are TRBV29-1 and TRBJ2-3; possibly TRBD1 for D (6 bases). V lost 7 bases and J 0 bases, leaving 8 bases between the germline ends. The CDR3 contains 12 residues. CDR1 SQVTM and CDR2 ANQGSEA come from the germline V gene. CDR3: CSAGQSTDTQYF. The DNA for the CDR3 is TGCAGCGCCGGACAGAGCACAGATACGCAGTATTTT.

This chain uses TRBV10-3 with TRBJ1-2; TRBD1 is a possible D gene (5 bases). CDR3 size: 14 residues. Germline-derived CDR1 and CDR2 are ENHRY and SYGVKD. V gave up 0 bases and J gave up 8 bases, with 13 bases separating them. The CDR3 DNA reads TGTGCCATCAGTGAGTCCTCTGGGCCAGGGGGCTACACCTTC. Encoded protein: CAISESSGPGGYTF.

The chain uses TRBV10-3 and TRBJ2-2; possibly TRBD1 for D (5 bases). This CDR3 is built from 16 residues. V lost 4 bases to trimming and J lost 2 bases, with 14 bases between them. Per germline, CDR1 ENHRY and CDR2 SYGVKD. In DNA, the CDR3 is TGTGCCATCAGTGGGGATCAGGGCCGTAACACCGGGGAGCTGTTTTTT. Amino acids: CAISGDQGRNTGELFF.

The chain recombines TRBV19 with TRBJ1-6; 8 bases are a match to TRBD1. There are 14 residues in the CDR3. Trimming removed 5 bases from V and 9 bases from J; junction bases left unmatched: 6. Looked up from germline, CDR1 is LNHDA and CDR2 is SQIVND (reference sequence). CDR3 sequence: CASSFSGGRSPLHF. CDR3 bases: TGTGCCAGTAGTTTCTCAGGGGGCCGTTCACCCCTCCACTTT.

The chain has TRBV7-9 and TRBJ2-2, with TRBD1 as a possible D gene (5 bases). Germline loops: CDR1 SEHNR, CDR2 FQNEAQ (reference sequence). The CDR3 runs to 15 residues. Trimming cost V 3 bases and J 4 bases, with 12 bases left between them. The CDR3 nucleotides read TGTGCCAGCAGCTTGGGGCAGGGTGGCACCGGGGAGCTGTTTTTT. Translated: CASSLGQGGTGELFF.

The genes are TRBV10-3 and TRBJ2-3; maybe TRBD2 (5 bases). V dropped 0 bases and J dropped 0 bases, with 7 bases sitting between them. Germline loops: CDR1 ENHRY, CDR2 SYGVKD. The CDR3 is made up of 15 amino acids. Here the CDR3 reads CAISESRVSTDTQYF. In DNA form, the CDR3 reads TGTGCCATCAGTGAGTCGCGGGTAAGCACAGATACGCAGTATTTT.